This entry describes one T cell receptor beta chain. This clonotype was detected many times. Its recognized antigen is unknown. No clone much larger than this one lies a single base away; base qualities are absent. cDNA was synthesized by template-switch 5'RACE using a primer carrying a 10-nucleotide random unique molecular identifier by which each TCR transcript was tagged. Every sequencing run covered 15-18 subjects and yielded more than 160 million TCR-beta sequences. The RNeasy kit was used to extract total RNA. The KAPA Real-time Library Amplification kit was used to amplify TCR-beta VDJ regions with primers for the TCR constant region and the 5'RACE anchor. Sample indexes and Illumina adaptors were added in a first PCR, after which library yield was increased in a second PCR. The roughly 650 bp TCR product was size-selected on a 2% E-gel SizeSelection system after Ampure bead purification. Before pooling, libraries had their quality checked on a Bioanalyzer, their concentration measured with Qubit, and their quantity determined with the Kapa Library Quantification kit. An Illumina HiSeq 2500 was used to sequence the libraries paired-end at 2 x 150 bp. To increase sequence diversity, 25-30% phiX was spiked into each library pool. The study's processing was this. The quality-filtered reads were processed with the UMI-based MiGEC pipeline, whose error correction step removed more than 80% of the raw TCR sequences. IMGT germline references were used for aligning VDJ genes, and each clonotype was defined as a unique CDR3 amino acid sequence together with its V-J genes. Clonal expansion, Shannon diversity and CDR3 relatedness (CalcPairwiseDistances, ClusterSamples) were evaluated with VDJtools, and phylogenetic trees were built with CLCbio workbench. Clones with at least 8 unique UMIs were defined as expanded, with this threshold being based on coefficient-of-variation modelling across technical triplicates. The public reads were reanalyzed by TCRdb: fastp trimming at Q25, MiXCR alignment, in-frame beta chains only. When rows share a CDR3 protein, they turn into one entry using the most common DNA and genes. In this record, the V and J calls reflect TCRdb's handling and not the investigators' own analysis. The table for this sample lists around 130,000 distinct CDR3 sequences; roughly 3.1% of them were counted only once. Of the sample, around 1.4% is held by the ten largest clones.

Compared with germline, V lacks 0 bases and J lacks 6 bases; bases without a gene match: 3. The CDR3 numbers 15 residues from cysteine through phenylalanine. Of the read, only the CDR3 DNA is kept; its 45 bases are in frame from base 1. CDR1 is given as LNHNV and CDR2 as YYDKDF, both from the germline V gene (reference sequence). For the unsorted PBMC libraries, 2 million PBMCs were stored in RNAlater at -80 degrees C until RNA extraction and were used to generate the libraries. Multiple sclerosis patients were enrolled in a US clinical protocol under which disease progression was evaluated by magnetic resonance imaging. Peripheral blood was subjected to Ficoll-Hypaque density gradient centrifugation to isolate PBMCs, which were then cryopreserved in liquid nitrogen. This entry comes from a study of neurological immune-mediated disorders (dated by TCRdb to the late 2010s). The study in broad terms: Among the approximately 34 multiple sclerosis patients, relapsing-remitting MS accounted for approximately 31 and secondary progressive MS accounted for 3. Of the roughly 71 subjects in the cohort, about 14 were HAM/TSP patients, about 34 were multiple sclerosis patients, and about 20 were healthy controls. Using UMI-based sequencing, the study compared peripheral blood TCR-beta repertoires from patients with HTLV-I-associated myelopathy (HAM/TSP), patients with multiple sclerosis, and healthy controls. Longitudinal samples, technical triplicates and paired sorted CD4+ and CD8+ T-cell subsets, alongside PBMC samples, were included among the 106 TCR-beta libraries.

The paper as a whole reports these results and caveats: Repertoires from 18 of 34 MS patients were grouped by phylogenetic analysis into a cluster of related CDR3 sequences, suggesting a possible repertoire-level signature. TCR clonal expansion was greatest in HAM/TSP patients and smallest in MS patients, who ranked below even healthy controls. No clinical or MRI features were associated with the MS cluster, and the authors said that larger cohorts are needed. Expanded clones from different subjects shared no identical CDR3 amino acid sequences, which suggests that TCR-beta repertoires were private in all groups.

The TCR sequence derives from a woman in her twenties or thirties with multiple sclerosis. Sequencing was performed on PBMCs. The chain links TRBV15 with TRBJ2-1, and TRBD1 matches 9 of the central bases. Here is the DNA: TGTGCCACCAGCAGAGAAGGGACAGGGAGCAATGAGCAGTTCTTC. Translated, this gives CATSREGTGSNEQFF.